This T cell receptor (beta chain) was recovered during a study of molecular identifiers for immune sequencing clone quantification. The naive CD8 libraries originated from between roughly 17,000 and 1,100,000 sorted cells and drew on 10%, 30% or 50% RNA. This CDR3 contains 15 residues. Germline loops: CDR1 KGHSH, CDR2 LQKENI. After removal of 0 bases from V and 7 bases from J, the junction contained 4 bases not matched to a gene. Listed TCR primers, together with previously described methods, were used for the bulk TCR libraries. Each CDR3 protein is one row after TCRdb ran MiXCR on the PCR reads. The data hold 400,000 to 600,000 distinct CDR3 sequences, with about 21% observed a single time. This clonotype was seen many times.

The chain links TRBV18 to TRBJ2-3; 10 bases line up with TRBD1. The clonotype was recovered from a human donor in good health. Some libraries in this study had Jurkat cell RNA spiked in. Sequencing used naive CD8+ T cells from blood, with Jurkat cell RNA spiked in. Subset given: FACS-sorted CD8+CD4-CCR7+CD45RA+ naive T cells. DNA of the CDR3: TGTGCCAGCTCACCACCGAGACAGGGGGCATATACGCAGTATTTT. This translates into CASSPPRQGAYTQYF. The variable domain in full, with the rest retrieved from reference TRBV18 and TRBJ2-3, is NAGVMQNPRHLVRRRGQEARLRCSPMKGHSHVYWYRQLPEEGLKFMVYLQKENIIDESGMPKERFSAEFPKEGPSILRIQQVVRGDSAAYFCASSPPRQGAYTQYFGPGTRLTVL.